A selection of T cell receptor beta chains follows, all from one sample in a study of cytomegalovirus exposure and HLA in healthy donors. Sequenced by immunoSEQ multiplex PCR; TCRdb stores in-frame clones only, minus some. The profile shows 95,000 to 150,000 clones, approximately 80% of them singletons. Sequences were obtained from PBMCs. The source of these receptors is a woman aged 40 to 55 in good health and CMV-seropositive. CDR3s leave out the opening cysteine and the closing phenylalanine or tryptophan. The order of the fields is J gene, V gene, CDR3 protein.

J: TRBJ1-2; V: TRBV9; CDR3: ASSAQRTGQGYGYT
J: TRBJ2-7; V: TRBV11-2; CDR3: ASSLMASGRTGEQY
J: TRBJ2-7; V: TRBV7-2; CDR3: ASSLVGLADYEQY
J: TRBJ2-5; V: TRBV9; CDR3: ASSVAERGPHETQY
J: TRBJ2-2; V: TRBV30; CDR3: AWKPHKNTGELF
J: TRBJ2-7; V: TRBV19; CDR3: ASSMREGPYEQY
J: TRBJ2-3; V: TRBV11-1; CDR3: ASSKRGGVGDTQY
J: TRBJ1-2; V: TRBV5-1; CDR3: ASSFGQETSGYT
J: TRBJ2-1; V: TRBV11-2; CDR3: ASSPMGLAGVNEQF
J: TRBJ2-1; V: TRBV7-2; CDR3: ASSLVAGNEQF
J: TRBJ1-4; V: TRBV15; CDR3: ATSRDLVREKLF
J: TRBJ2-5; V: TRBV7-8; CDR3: ASSPRDGETVKQY
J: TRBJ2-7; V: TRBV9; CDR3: ASSKDTGGTYEQY
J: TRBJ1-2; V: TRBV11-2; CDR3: ASSLDLRYYGYT
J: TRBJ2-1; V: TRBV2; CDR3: ASRDDRGSSYNEQF
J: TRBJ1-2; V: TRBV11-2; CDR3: ASSLDRVNGYT
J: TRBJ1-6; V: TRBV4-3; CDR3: ASSQDIAPSSPLH
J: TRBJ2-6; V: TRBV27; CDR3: ASSLSSSGRAPGANVLT
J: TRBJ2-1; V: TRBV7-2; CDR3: ASSPGTGRVNEQF
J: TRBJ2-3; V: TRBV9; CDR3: ASSSTGGQYTDTQY
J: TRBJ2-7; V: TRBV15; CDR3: ATSPEATSGSYEQY
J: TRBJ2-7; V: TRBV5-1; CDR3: ASSREQGQYYEQY
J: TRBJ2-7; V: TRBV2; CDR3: ASTDRYEQY
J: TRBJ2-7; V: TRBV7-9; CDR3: ASSSPFTGRAYEQY
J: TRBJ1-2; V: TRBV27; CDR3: ASNYRTPSYGYT
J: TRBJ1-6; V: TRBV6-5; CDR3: ASSYHSLNSPLH
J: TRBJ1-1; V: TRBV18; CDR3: ASSQRQNTEAF
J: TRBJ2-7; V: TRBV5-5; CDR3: ASSAIQGALTYEQY
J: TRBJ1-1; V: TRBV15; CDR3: ATSRIQGRPVAF
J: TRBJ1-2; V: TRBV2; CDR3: ASSVTGAKGYT
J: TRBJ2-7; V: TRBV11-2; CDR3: ASSLIWTGEYEQY
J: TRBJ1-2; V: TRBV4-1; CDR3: ASSQDPLLAWETDGYT
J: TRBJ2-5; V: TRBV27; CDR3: ASSLSLALQETQY
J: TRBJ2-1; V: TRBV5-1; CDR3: ASSVVSSEQF
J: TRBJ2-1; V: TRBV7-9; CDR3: ASSLEQGAYNEQF
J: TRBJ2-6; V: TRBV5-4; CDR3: ASSSAGTGPSGANVLT
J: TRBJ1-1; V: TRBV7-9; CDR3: ASSLTRQGSEAF
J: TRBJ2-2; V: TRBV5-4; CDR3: ASSSRDDGGGAGELF
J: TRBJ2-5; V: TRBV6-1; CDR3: ASSSTEWLGTQY
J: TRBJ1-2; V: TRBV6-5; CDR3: ASSKDRDYGYT
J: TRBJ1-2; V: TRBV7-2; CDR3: ASSFSRGYGYT
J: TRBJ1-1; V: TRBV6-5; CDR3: ASSSSTGHTEAF
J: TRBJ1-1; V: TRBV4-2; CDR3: ASSRGGDSTEAF
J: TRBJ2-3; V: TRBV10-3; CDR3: AISGAGSTDTQY
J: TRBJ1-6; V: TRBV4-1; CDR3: ASREQGSRNSPLH